A single sample gave rise to the 20 T cell receptor beta chains below, sequenced in a study of brain T cells in children with intractable seizures. The data were produced by immunoSEQ multiplex PCR, yet TCRdb's version contains in-frame clones alone and is incomplete. The top ten hold under 7.5% of the sample, which has about 22,000 clones, roughly 92% seen once. The sequences come from peripheral blood, collected at surgery. Receptor source: a boy between 10 and 17 years old with focal cortical dysplasia and intractable seizures.

The chain has TRBV7-9 and TRBJ1-6, with 10 bases aligning to TRBD1. The V gene end was trimmed by 3 bases and the J gene end by 4 bases; junction bases not matched to a gene: 3. CDR1 is SEHNR and CDR2 is FQNEAQ in the germline V gene (reference sequence). This CDR3 has 16 residues. CDR3 loop: CASSLGTGVYNSPLHF. The CDR3 nucleotides are TGTGCCAGCAGCTTGGGGACAGGGGTTTATAATTCACCCCTCCACTTT.

The chain links TRBV2 to TRBJ1-5; D might be TRBD1 (6 bases). The length of the CDR3 is 15 residues. In germline, CDR1 is SNHLY, CDR2 FYNNEI. V was trimmed by 6 bases and J by 3 bases, leaving 15 bases between them. This chain's CDR3 is CASSLDRWDNQPQHF. The CDR3 DNA sequence: TGTGCCAGCAGCCTAGACAGGTGGGACAATCAGCCCCAGCATTTT.

The chain employs TRBV6-1 and TRBJ1-2; D ambiguous. The germline V gene encodes CDR1 MNHNS and CDR2 SASEGT. The germline V and J ends were trimmed by 1 base and 2 bases, with 8 bases remaining between them. The CDR3 is 14 residues long. The DNA of the CDR3 is TGTGCCAGCAGTGAAGTTGGCGGAAACTATGGCTACACCTTC. It encodes CASSEVGGNYGYTF.

The chain links TRBV12-5 to TRBJ2-2; D is uncertain. V was trimmed by 1 base and J by 6 bases, leaving 18 bases between them. The V gene's germline CDR1 is LGHNT and CDR2 FRNRAP. The CDR3 totals 17 residues. The CDR3 spells CASGLGPSGSSPGELFF. The CDR3 nucleotides read TGTGCTAGTGGTTTGGGACCTAGTGGCTCTTCCCCCGGGGAGCTGTTTTTT. The variable domain in full, with the rest retrieved from reference TRBV12-5 and TRBJ2-2, is DARVTQTPRHKVTEMGQEVTMRCQPILGHNTVFWYRQTMMQGLELLAYFRNRAPLDDSGMPKDRFSAEMPDATLATLKIQPSEPRDSAVYFCASGLGPSGSSPGELFFGEGSRLTVL.

The chain uses TRBV4-1 and TRBJ2-1; 8 bases align to TRBD2. The V gene end was trimmed by 9 bases and the J gene end by 0 bases; junction bases not matched to a gene: 4. Per the germline V gene, CDR1 is MGHRA and CDR2 is YSYEKL. The CDR3 sequence is 14 residues long. The CDR3 nucleotides read TGCGCCAGTAAGCGGGAGAGCTCCTACAATGAGCAGTTCTTC. Its protein product is CASKRESSYNEQFF.

The chain uses TRBV7-3 and TRBJ2-7; D not resolved. V was shortened by 1 base and J by 4 bases, with 5 bases between the two germline ends. Germline values: CDR1 SGHTA, CDR2 FQGTGA. This CDR3 spans 12 amino acids. The CDR3 DNA reads as TGTGCCAGCAGCTTAAAAGGGTACGAGCAGTACGTC. Amino acid sequence: CASSLKGYEQYV.

This clone appeared a single time. The chain recombines TRBV18 with TRBJ2-3; 8 nucleotides align to TRBD2. The CDR3 extends over 15 amino acids. The ends lost 1 base at V and 4 bases at J; junction bases unmatched: 4. The germline CDR1 and CDR2 sequences are KGHSH and LQKENI. This CDR3 is CASSPLAGSPDTQYF. The CDR3 DNA follows: TGTGCCAGCTCACCACTAGCGGGGTCCCCAGATACGCAGTATTTT.

J is TRBJ1-2 and V is TRBV18; D is undetermined. The CDR3 extends over 13 amino acids. The germline CDR1 and CDR2 sequences are KGHSH and LQKENI. V dropped 1 base and J dropped 8 bases, with 11 bases sitting between them. CDR3 loop: CASSPLPLRGYTF. CDR3 DNA: TGTGCCAGCTCACCACTCCCCCTGAGGGGCTACACCTTC.

The chain has TRBV6-5 and TRBJ2-7; no firm D call. The germline V and J ends were trimmed by 0 bases and 7 bases, with 10 bases remaining between them. The germline CDR1 and CDR2 sequences are MNHEY and SVGAGI. The CDR3 is 13 amino acids. This chain's CDR3 is CASSYSSFSEQYF. The DNA of the CDR3 is TGTGCCAGCAGTTACTCTAGTTTTAGTGAGCAGTACTTC.

The gene calls are TRBV5-8 and TRBJ2-2; a possible D gene is TRBD2 (6 bases). V dropped 4 bases and J dropped 1 base, with 8 bases sitting between them. The CDR3 has 14 amino acids. Germline CDR1 and CDR2: SGHTS and YDEGEE. Here the CDR3 reads CASSRGWNTGELFF. DNA for the CDR3: TGTGCCAGCAGCCGGGGGTGGAACACCGGGGAGCTGTTTTTT.

The chain has TRBV3-1 (or the pseudogene TRBV3-2) and TRBJ1-2; D is unresolved. V gave up 0 bases and J gave up 4 bases, with 12 bases separating them. CDR1 is LGHDT, CDR2 YNNKEL, per germline (reference sequence). The length of the CDR3 is 15 residues. The CDR3 coding sequence is TGTGCCAGCAGCCAAGAACGCGTCCGGAGCTATGGCTACACCTTC. Residues: CASSQERVRSYGYTF.

This clone came up once. The chain joins TRBV6-5 to TRBJ1-1; D is uncertain. From germline, CDR1 is MNHEY and CDR2 SVGAGI. The CDR3 has 15 residues. Trimming left V 6 bases short and J 0 bases short, with 14 bases between. This CDR3 reads CASRPRKSVNTEAFF. As DNA, the CDR3 is TGTGCCAGCAGACCGCGAAAGAGTGTGAACACTGAAGCTTTCTTT.

In its sample, this clone was seen once. V and J are TRBV15 and TRBJ2-2; weak D call: TRBD2 (6 bases). This CDR3 is 14 amino acids long. Trimming removed 5 bases at V and 6 bases at J, with 13 bases between. Germline CDR1 is LNHNV and CDR2 is YYDKDF (reference sequence). The DNA of the CDR3 is TGTGCCACCAGCGCCATTGGCGGGGCCGGGGAGCTGTTTTTT. Its protein product is CATSAIGGAGELFF.

This clone has just one count. This sequence joins TRBV20-1 and TRBJ2-7; TRBD2 is a possible D gene (6 bases). CDR3 size: 11 residues. Trimming left V 6 bases short and J 6 bases short, with 12 bases between. The germline gives CDR1 DFQATT, CDR2 SNEGSKA (reference sequence). The CDR3 region has the DNA TGCAGTGCCGCCGCGGGGAGCGAGCAGTACGTC. This encodes CSAAAGSEQYV.

The chain employs TRBV7-9 and TRBJ2-3; 10 bases line up with TRBD2. This CDR3 comprises 16 residues. The germline gives CDR1 SEHNR, CDR2 FQNEAQ (reference sequence). The ends lost 7 bases at V and 4 bases at J; junction bases unmatched: 11. In nucleotides, the CDR3 is TGTGCCAGCACCCAAACCCCCAGCGGGGGGGCAGATACGCAGTATTTT. It yields the protein CASTQTPSGGADTQYF.

V is TRBV4-2 and J is TRBJ1-2; tentative D call: TRBD1 (6 bases). Germline-derived CDR1 and CDR2 are LGHNA and YNFKEQ. Trimming shortened V by 1 base and J by 8 bases, and 20 bases separated the two germline ends. This CDR3 has 16 residues. The CDR3, as DNA: TGTGCCAGCAGCCAAGTAGCTCCACAGGGTAGTGGCGGCTACACCTTC. This sequence encodes CASSQVAPQGSGGYTF.

The rearrangement uses TRBV3-1 (or the pseudogene TRBV3-2) and TRBJ2-7, with D possibly TRBD2 on 5 matching bases. The CDR3 sequence is 16 residues long. Germline assignment: CDR1 LGHDT and CDR2 YNNKEL (reference sequence). Trimming removed 0 bases from V and 0 bases from J, with 12 bases in between. The CDR3 here is CASSQDGIGSSYEQYF. In DNA, the CDR3 is TGTGCCAGCAGCCAAGATGGGATAGGGAGCTCCTACGAGCAGTACTTC.

J is TRBJ2-1 and V is TRBV29-1; 13 positions agree with TRBD2. Germline-derived CDR1 and CDR2 are SQVTM and ANQGSEA. V lost 7 bases, J lost 10 bases, and 10 bases stayed unmatched. The CDR3 is made up of 14 amino acids. The CDR3 spells CSGHGLAGAWEQFF. CDR3 DNA: TGCAGCGGGCACGGACTAGCGGGAGCTTGGGAGCAGTTCTTC.

The J gene is TRBJ2-1, the V gene TRBV5-1; TRBD2 is a possible D gene (6 bases). Germline V gives CDR1 SGHRS, CDR2 YFSETQ. V was pared by 1 base and J by 7 bases, with 12 bases between. CDR3 size: 14 residues. CDR3 loop: CASSLLARGNEQFF. As DNA, the CDR3 is TGCGCCAGCAGCTTGCTGGCCCGGGGGAATGAGCAGTTCTTC.

This clone appeared a single time. The V gene is TRBV11-2, the J gene TRBJ2-2, with D tentatively TRBD2 (5 bases). The CDR3 contains 16 residues. Germline assignment: CDR1 SGHAT and CDR2 FQNNGV. With 0 bases removed from V and 4 bases from J, the gap between germline ends came to 12 bases. This CDR3 reads CASSLDRGLGTGELFF. CDR3 sequence (DNA): TGTGCCAGCAGCTTAGATCGGGGTTTAGGCACCGGGGAGCTGTTTTTT.